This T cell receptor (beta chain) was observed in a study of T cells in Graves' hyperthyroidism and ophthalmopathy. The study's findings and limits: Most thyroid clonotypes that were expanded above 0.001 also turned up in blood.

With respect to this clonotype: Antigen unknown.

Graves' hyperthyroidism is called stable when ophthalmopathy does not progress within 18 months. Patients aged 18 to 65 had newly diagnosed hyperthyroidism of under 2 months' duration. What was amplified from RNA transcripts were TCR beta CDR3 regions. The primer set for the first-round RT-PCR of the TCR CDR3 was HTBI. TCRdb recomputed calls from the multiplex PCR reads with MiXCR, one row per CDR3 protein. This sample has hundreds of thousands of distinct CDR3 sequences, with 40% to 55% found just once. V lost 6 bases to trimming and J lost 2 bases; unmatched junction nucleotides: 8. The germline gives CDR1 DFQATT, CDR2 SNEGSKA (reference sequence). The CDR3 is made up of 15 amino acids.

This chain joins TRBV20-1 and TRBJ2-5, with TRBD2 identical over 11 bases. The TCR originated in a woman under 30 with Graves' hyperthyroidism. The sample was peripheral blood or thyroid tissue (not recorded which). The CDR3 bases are TGCAGTGCGGGCGGACTAGCGGGCCGACAAGAGACCCAGTACTTC. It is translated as CSAGGLAGRQETQYF.